These 5 T cell receptor beta chains came from one sample sequenced in a study of CD8+CD57+ T cells in acquired aplastic anemia. Patients selected for sequencing had displayed CD8+CD57+ cell expansion by flow cytometry. CDR3 and TCR beta VDJ profiling relied on a genomic DNA template. TCRdb fed the reads into MiXCR, producing one record per CDR3 protein. The sample yields about 180,000 distinct CDR3 sequences, around 48% seen once. Source material: sorted CD4+, CD8+, or CD8+CD57+ T cells (not recorded which) from PBMCs. All receptors derive from a human donor with aplastic anemia.

The chain uses TRBV19 and TRBJ1-2; 9 nucleotides align to TRBD1. The CDR3 consists of 14 residues. CDR1 is LNHDA, CDR2 SQIVND, per germline (reference sequence). J lost 4 bases, V lost 6 bases, and 6 bases had no gene match. CDR3 amino acids: CASRMTGGGYGYTF. The CDR3 bases are TGTGCCAGTAGAATGACAGGGGGTGGCTATGGCTACACCTTC. The entire variable domain, with the rest obtained from reference TRBV19 and TRBJ1-2, is as follows: DGGITQSPKYLFRKEGQNVTLSCEQNLNHDAMYWYRQDPGQGLRLIYYSQIVNDFQKGDIAEGYSVSREKKESFPLTVTSAQKNPTAFYLCASRMTGGGYGYTFGSGTRLTVV.

V gene TRBV10-3 combines with J gene TRBJ2-3; D perhaps matches TRBD1 (6 bases). Trimming cost V 4 bases and J 2 bases, with 13 bases left between them. The length of the CDR3 is 15 residues. Germline CDR1 ENHRY, CDR2 SYGVKD. The CDR3 loop is CAISVQGQPTDTQYF. For the CDR3, the DNA is TGTGCCATCAGTGTTCAAGGACAGCCCACAGATACGCAGTATTTT.

This clonotype showed up many times. J is TRBJ2-3 and V is TRBV6-5; the match to TRBD2 covers 10 bases. Germline V lookup: CDR1 MNHEY, CDR2 SVGAGI. The CDR3 contains 15 residues. Trimming took 8 bases from V and 2 from J; bases not matched to a gene: 7. The CDR3 coding sequence is TGTGCCAGCGGCTCTAGCGGGGGCATCACAGATACGCAGTATTTT. It yields the protein CASGSSGGITDTQYF.

V usage is TRBV25-1 and J usage is TRBJ2-6, with D maybe TRBD1 (6 bases). Trimming left V 5 bases short and J 0 bases short, with 8 bases between. This CDR3 comprises 15 residues. CDR1 MGHDK and CDR2 SYGVNS come from the germline V gene. The CDR3 is CASSTGFSGANVLTF. As DNA, the CDR3 is TGTGCCAGCAGTACAGGGTTCTCTGGGGCCAACGTCCTGACTTTC.

In its sample, this clonotype was seen many times. V is TRBV6-1 and J is TRBJ1-4, with TRBD1 as a possible D gene (5 bases). Germline assignment: CDR1 MNHNS and CDR2 SASEGT. The CDR3 loop spans 14 amino acids. The DNA for the CDR3 is TGTTCCACAAGCGAGGGGCCAGTTAATGAAAAACTGTTTTTT. Translation gives CSTSEGPVNEKLFF.